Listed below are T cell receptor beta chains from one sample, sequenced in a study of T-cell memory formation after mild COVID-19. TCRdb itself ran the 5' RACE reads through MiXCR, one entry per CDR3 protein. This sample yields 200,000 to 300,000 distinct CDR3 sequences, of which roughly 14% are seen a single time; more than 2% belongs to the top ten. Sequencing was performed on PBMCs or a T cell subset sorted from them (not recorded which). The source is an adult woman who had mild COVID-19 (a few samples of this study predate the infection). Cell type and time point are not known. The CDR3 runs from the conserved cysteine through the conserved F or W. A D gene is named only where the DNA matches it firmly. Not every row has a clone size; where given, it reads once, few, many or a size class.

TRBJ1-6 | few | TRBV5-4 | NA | CASSSDRNSYNSPLHF | TGTGCCAGCAGCTCAGACAGGAACTCCTATAATTCACCCCTCCACTTT
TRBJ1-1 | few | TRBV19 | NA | CASRADYTEAFF | TGTGCCAGTAGGGCGGACTACACTGAAGCTTTCTTT
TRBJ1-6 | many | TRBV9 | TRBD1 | CASSPMTGSNSPLHF | TGTGCCAGCAGCCCCATGACAGGGAGTAATTCACCCCTCCACTTT
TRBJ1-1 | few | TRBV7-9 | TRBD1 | CASSRQTGVRTEAFF | TGTGCCAGCAGCCGACAAACAGGGGTGCGGACTGAAGCTTTCTTT
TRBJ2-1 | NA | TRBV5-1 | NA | CASSSSPGTSPSYNEQFF | TGCGCCAGCAGCTCTAGTCCCGGGACTTCTCCGAGCTACAATGAGCAGTTCTTC
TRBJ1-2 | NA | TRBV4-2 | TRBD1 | CASQLGQEDYGYTF | TGTGCCAGCCAACTTGGACAGGAGGACTATGGCTACACCTTC
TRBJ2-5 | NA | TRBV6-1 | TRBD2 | CASHGGARETQYF | TGTGCCAGCCACGGGGGGGCCCGTGAGACCCAGTACTTC
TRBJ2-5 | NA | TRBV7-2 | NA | CASSPRAGLMVLETQYF | TGTGCCAGCAGCCCTAGGGCGGGGTTGATGGTGTTAGAGACCCAGTACTTC
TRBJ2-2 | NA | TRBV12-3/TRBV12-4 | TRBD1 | CASSAGGRSTGELFF | TGTGCCAGCAGTGCAGGGGGCAGGAGCACCGGGGAGCTGTTTTTT
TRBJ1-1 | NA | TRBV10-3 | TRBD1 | CKGTGGNTEAFF | TGTAAGGGGACAGGGGGCAATACTGAAGCTTTCTTT
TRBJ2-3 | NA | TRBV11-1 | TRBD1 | CASSVGQGLRGDTQYF | TGTGCCAGCAGCGTAGGACAGGGCCTTCGAGGGGATACGCAGTATTTT
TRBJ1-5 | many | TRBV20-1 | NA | CSARDQGRPDQPQHF | TGCAGTGCTAGAGATCAGGGGAGACCCGATCAGCCCCAGCATTTT
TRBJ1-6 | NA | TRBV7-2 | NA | CASSQGTPVSPLHF | TGTGCCAGCAGCCAAGGGACTCCCGTTTCACCCCTCCACTTT
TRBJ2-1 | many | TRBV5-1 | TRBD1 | CASSLAGGKVVF | TGCGCCAGCAGCTTGGCAGGGGGTAAGGTGGTCTTC
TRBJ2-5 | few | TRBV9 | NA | CASSATGSGGGETQYF | TGTGCCAGCAGCGCGACCGGGAGCGGCGGTGGAGAGACCCAGTACTTC
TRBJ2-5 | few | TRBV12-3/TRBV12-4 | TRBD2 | CASSWGGTSGYF | TGTGCCAGCAGTTGGGGAGGAACTAGCGGGTACTTC
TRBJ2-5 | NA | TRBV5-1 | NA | CASSLGPRDVETQYF | TGCGCCAGCAGCTTGGGTCCCAGGGATGTCGAGACCCAGTACTTC
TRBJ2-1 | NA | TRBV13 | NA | CASTSGNEQFF | TGTGCCAGCACCTCGGGAAATGAGCAGTTCTTC
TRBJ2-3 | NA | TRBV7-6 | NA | CASSLSRGFTDTQYF | TGTGCCAGCAGCTTAAGTAGAGGGTTCACAGATACGCAGTATTTT
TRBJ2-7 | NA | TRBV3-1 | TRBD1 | CASRQQGATYEQYF | TGTGCCAGCAGGCAACAGGGGGCAACCTACGAGCAGTACTTC
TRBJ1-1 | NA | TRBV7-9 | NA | CASSLVTSPRPEAFF | TGTGCCAGCAGCTTAGTGACAAGCCCTCGCCCTGAAGCTTTCTTT
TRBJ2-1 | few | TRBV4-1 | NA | CASSQERGLPKSEQFF | TGCGCCAGCAGCCAAGAACGGGGACTCCCTAAGAGTGAGCAGTTCTTC
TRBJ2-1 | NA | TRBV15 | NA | CATSRAHGTRNEQFF | TGTGCCACCAGCAGAGCCCATGGGACACGGAATGAGCAGTTCTTC
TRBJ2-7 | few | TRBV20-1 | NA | CSARDLAGANSYEQYF | TGCAGTGCTAGAGACCTGGCGGGGGCCAACTCCTACGAGCAGTACTTC
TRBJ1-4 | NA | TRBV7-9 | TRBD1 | CASSLNRGYNEKLFF | TGTGCCAGCAGCTTGAACAGGGGCTATAATGAAAAACTGTTTTTT
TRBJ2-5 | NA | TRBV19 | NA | CASSMVTGGTQYF | TGTGCCAGTAGTATGGTCACAGGTGGGACCCAGTACTTC
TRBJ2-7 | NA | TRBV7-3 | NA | CASSLTWLDEQYF | TGTGCCAGCAGCTTAACCTGGTTGGACGAGCAGTACTTC
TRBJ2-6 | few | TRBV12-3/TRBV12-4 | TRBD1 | CASSLGPGGQGGANVLTF | TGTGCCAGCAGTTTAGGGCCAGGGGGCCAGGGTGGGGCCAACGTCCTGACTTTC
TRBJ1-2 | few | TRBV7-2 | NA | CASSLRDGYYGYTF | TGTGCCAGCAGCCTCCGGGACGGATACTATGGCTACACCTTC
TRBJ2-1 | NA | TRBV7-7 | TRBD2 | CASSRSGTSNEQFF | TGTGCCAGCAGCCGATCCGGGACTAGCAATGAGCAGTTCTTC
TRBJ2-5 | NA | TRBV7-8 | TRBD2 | CASSLAGGVQETQYF | TGTGCCAGCAGCTTAGCGGGAGGGGTCCAAGAGACCCAGTACTTC
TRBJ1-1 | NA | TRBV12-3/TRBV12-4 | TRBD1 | CASSSGTGSEAFF | TGTGCCAGCAGTTCCGGGACAGGGTCTGAAGCTTTCTTT
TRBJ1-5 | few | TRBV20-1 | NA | CSVREGGRSNQPQHF | TGCAGTGTAAGGGAGGGGGGCAGAAGCAATCAGCCCCAGCATTTT
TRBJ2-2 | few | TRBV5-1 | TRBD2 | CASSTSRAGGVTGELFF | TGCGCCAGCAGCACCTCTCGTGCGGGAGGAGTAACCGGGGAGCTGTTTTTT
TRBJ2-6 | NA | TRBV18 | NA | CASSPPGGHLSGANVLTF | TGTGCCAGCTCACCACCTGGGGGACATCTCTCTGGGGCCAACGTCCTGACTTTC
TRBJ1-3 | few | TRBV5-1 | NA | CASSRYLTRTGSGNTIYF | TGCGCCAGCAGCCGCTACTTGACCCGGACGGGCTCTGGAAACACCATATATTTT
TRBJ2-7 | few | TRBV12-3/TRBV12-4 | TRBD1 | CASSYRGTGYEQYF | TGTGCCAGCAGCTACCGAGGGACAGGCTACGAGCAGTACTTC
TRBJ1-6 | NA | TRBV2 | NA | CASSTGTVRTLAISPLHF | TGTGCCAGCAGTACAGGGACGGTGCGGACCCTCGCTATTTCACCCCTCCACTTT
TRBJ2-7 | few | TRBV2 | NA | CASSLKRSSYEQYF | TGTGCCAGCAGCCTTAAGAGGAGCTCCTACGAGCAGTACTTC
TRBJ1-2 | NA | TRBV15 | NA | CATSRDMDGGDYGYTF | TGTGCCACCAGCAGAGATATGGACGGGGGTGACTATGGCTACACCTTC